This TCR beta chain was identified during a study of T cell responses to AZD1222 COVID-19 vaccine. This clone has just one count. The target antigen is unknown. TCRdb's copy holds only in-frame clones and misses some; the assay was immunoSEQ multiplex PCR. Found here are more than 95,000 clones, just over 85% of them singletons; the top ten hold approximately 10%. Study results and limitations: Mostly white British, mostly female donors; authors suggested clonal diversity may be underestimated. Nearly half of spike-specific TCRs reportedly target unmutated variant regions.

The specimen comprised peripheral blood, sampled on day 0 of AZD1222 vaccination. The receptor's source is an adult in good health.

CDR3 protein: CASSYWKETQYF. The CDR3 DNA is TGTGCCAGCAGTTACTGGAAAGAGACCCAGTACTTC. V and J are TRBV6-2 or TRBV6-3 and TRBJ2-5; no clear D gene. V shed 1 base and J shed 3 bases, with 3 bases lying between them. The CDR3 runs 12 residues. Germline V gives CDR1 MNHEY, CDR2 SVGEGT.